This TCR beta chain was recovered during a study of T cells in localized non-small cell lung cancer. Clones were read by immunoSEQ multiplex PCR, and TCRdb kept only the in-frame ones, dropping some. The sample consists of some 64,000 clones, roughly 90% of them appearing once. Study observations and caveats: It remains possible that heterogeneity exists, since only one tumor region was sequenced. Longer overall survival associated with higher blood T cell density; shorter survival with higher adjacent-lung clonality. The highest T cell clonality was in uninvolved adjacent lung, above tumor.

In the case of this clone: Its target is not known.

In germline, CDR1 is SGDLS, CDR2 YYNGEE. The CDR3 totals 14 residues. Deletions cut 4 bases from V and 5 bases from J, with 12 bases between. Specimen: peripheral blood, collected before any cancer treatment. This rearrangement joins TRBV9 to TRBJ2-2, with D maybe TRBD2 (5 bases). This TCR came from a woman between 35 and 70 years old with stage I lung adenocarcinoma. CDR3 coding DNA: TGTGCCAGCAGCCCTACTAGGTGGACCGGGGAGCTGTTTTTT. It specifies CASSPTRWTGELFF.